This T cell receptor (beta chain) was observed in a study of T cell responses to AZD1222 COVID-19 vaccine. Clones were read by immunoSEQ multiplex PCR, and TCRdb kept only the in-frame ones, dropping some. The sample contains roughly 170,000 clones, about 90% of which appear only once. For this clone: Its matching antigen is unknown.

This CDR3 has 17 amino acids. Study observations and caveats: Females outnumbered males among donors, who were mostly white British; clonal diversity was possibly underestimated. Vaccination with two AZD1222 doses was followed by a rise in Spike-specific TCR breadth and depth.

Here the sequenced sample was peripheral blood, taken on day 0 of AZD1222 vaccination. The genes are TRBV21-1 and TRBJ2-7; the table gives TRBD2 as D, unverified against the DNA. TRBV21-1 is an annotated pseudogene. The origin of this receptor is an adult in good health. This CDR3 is CASSKERVAGVPYEQYF. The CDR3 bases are TGTGCCAGCAGCAAAGAGCGGGTAGCGGGCGTACCCTACGAGCAGTACTTC.